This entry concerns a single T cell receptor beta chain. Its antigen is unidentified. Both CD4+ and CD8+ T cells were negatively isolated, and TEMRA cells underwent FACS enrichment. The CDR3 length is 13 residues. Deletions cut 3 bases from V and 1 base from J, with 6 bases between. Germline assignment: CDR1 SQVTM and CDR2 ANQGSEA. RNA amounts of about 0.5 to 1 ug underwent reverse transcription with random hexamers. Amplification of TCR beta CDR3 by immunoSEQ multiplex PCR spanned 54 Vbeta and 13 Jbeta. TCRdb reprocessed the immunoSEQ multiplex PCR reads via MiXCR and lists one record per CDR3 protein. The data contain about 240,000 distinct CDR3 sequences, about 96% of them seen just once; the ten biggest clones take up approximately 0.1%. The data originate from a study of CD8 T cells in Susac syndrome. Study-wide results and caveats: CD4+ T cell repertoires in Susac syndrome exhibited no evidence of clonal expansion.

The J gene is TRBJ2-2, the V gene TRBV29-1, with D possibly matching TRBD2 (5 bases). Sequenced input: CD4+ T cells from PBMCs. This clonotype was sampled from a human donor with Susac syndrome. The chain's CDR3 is CSVDRGNTGELFF. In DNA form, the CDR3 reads TGCAGCGTTGATCGGGGGAACACCGGGGAGCTGTTTTTT.